This T cell receptor (beta chain) stems from a study of technical replicates of blood from a few donors. CDR1 SGHTA and CDR2 FQGTGA come from the germline V gene. V shed 5 bases and J 5 bases; nucleotides not matched to a gene: 6. The CDR3 covers 13 residues. Method: immunoSEQ multiplex PCR; TCRdb's copy keeps in-frame clones and lacks some. The sample includes 70,000 to 95,000 clones, about 97% of them seen just once. The clonotype originates from a human donor in good health. Source material: T cells isolated from PBMCs. The genes are TRBV7-3 and TRBJ2-7; 7 bases map to TRBD2. The CDR3 DNA follows: TGTGCCAGCAGCCTAGGACTAGGGAACGAGCAGTACTTC. This sequence encodes CASSLGLGNEQYF.